These 3 T cell receptor beta chains originate from one sample sequenced in a study of blood T cell repertoires in COVID-19. Profiled with immunoSEQ multiplex PCR; TCRdb holds only in-frame clones, not every one. The table includes a few hundred thousand clones, roughly 87% detected once. The sequenced sample was peripheral blood. The receptor set was obtained from a woman aged 40 to 50 who had recovered from COVID-19.

The chain carries TRBV28 and TRBJ1-2; D gene unclear. Germline CDR1 MDHEN, CDR2 SYDVKM. The CDR3 contains 13 residues. V lost 6 bases and J lost 0, with 8 bases in between. The CDR3 DNA follows: TGTGCCAGCAGGCAGACACCTAACTATGGCTACACCTTC. Residues: CASRQTPNYGYTF.

This sequence joins TRBV2 and TRBJ1-1; no firm D call. The length of the CDR3 is 12 residues. V was cut by 8 bases and J by 6 bases, with 13 bases left in between. In germline, CDR1 is SNHLY, CDR2 FYNNEI. Here the CDR3 DNA reads TGTGCCAGCTCCTCCCGGGTTGCTGAAGCTTTCTTT. This encodes CASSSRVAEAFF.

Here the CDR3 DNA reads TGTGCCAGCAGTGAATGGGCTAGCGGGAGTTTGTTTGGGGAGACCCAGTACTTC. Its translation: CASSEWASGSLFGETQYF. The rearrangement links TRBV6-1 to TRBJ2-5, with 10 bases that match TRBD2. The CDR3 totals 18 residues. The V segment lost 2 bases and the J segment 5 bases; nucleotides outside the gene matches: 14. From germline, CDR1 is MNHNS and CDR2 SASEGT.